Following are 17 T cell receptor beta chains from one sample sequenced in a study of CD8 T cells in ankylosing spondylitis. General study findings and limits: A motif in TCR beta, a set of roughly eight highly homologous variants, appeared characteristic of ankylosing spondylitis blood.

TCRdb processed the 5' RACE reads anew with MiXCR; each CDR3 protein has one entry. The sample includes over 200,000 distinct CDR3 sequences, 15% to 20% seen only once; the top ten take more than 40%. These receptors lack a known antigen. Sequencing was done on a sample of blood, either unsorted or a sorted T cell fraction (not recorded which). Receptors originate from a male donor with ankylosing spondylitis.

This clonotype was picked up a small number of times. The chain has TRBV28 and TRBJ2-7, with 11 bases matching TRBD2. The CDR3 spans 15 residues. J lost 1 base, V lost 6 bases, and 5 bases had no gene match. Germline lookup yields CDR1 MDHEN and CDR2 SYDVKM. DNA for the CDR3: TGTGCCAGCAGCCTAGCGGGAGGCACATCCTACGAGCAGTACTTC. This translates into CASSLAGGTSYEQYF.

This clonotype was detected a few times. V is TRBV27 and J is TRBJ1-5; 8 positions agree with TRBD1. Trimming took 5 bases from V and 4 from J; bases not matched to a gene: 7. This CDR3 has 15 residues. The germline CDR1 and CDR2 sequences are MNHEY and SMNVEV (reference sequence). The CDR3 region has the DNA TGTGCCAGCAGTACCCTCACAGGGGGGAATCAGCCCCAGCATTTT. The encoded protein is CASSTLTGGNQPQHF.

There are a few counts of this clonotype. The chain has TRBV6-5 and TRBJ1-1; D gene uncertain. V was trimmed by 8 bases and J by 6 bases, leaving 10 bases between them. Germline V gene sequence: CDR1 MNHEY, CDR2 SVGAGI. The CDR3 has 11 residues. For the CDR3, the DNA is TGTGCCAGCGGGGTTGGAGCTGAAGCTTTCTTT. Translation gives CASGVGAEAFF.

This rearrangement joins TRBV5-1 to TRBJ2-1; D possibly corresponds to TRBD1 (6 bases). Per the germline V gene, CDR1 is SGHRS and CDR2 is YFSETQ. The CDR3 spans 13 residues. Trimming cost V 5 bases and J 3 bases, with 9 bases left between them. Here the CDR3 reads CASRGAGYNEQFF. CDR3 DNA sequence: TGCGCCAGCAGGGGGGCCGGCTACAATGAGCAGTTCTTC.

This clonotype was counted between two and nine times. J is TRBJ2-6 and V is TRBV29-1; a weak D match, TRBD2 (6 bases). CDR3 length: 17 residues. The germline V and J ends were trimmed by 0 bases and 0 bases, with 12 bases remaining between them. The germline gives CDR1 SQVTM, CDR2 ANQGSEA. DNA of the CDR3: TGCAGCGTTGAAGATGTGGCCGGGAGCTCTGGGGCCAACGTCCTGACTTTC. Translated: CSVEDVAGSSGANVLTF. Supplemented by reference TRBV29-1 and TRBJ2-6, the full variable domain reads SAVISQKPSRDICQRGTSLTIQCQVDSQVTMMFWYRQQPGQSLTLIATANQGSEATYESGFVIDKFPISRPNLTFSTLTVSNMSPEDSSIYLCSVEDVAGSSGANVLTFGAGSRLTVL.

The genes are TRBV20-1 and TRBJ2-1; TRBD1 agrees at 9 bases. Unmatched junction bases numbered 14, after V lost 6 bases and J lost 8 bases. The CDR3 has 15 amino acids. Germline assignment: CDR1 DFQATT and CDR2 SNEGSKA (reference sequence). The DNA for the CDR3 is TGCAGTGCCATCCATTACAGGGGGCAGAGGGATGAGCAGTTCTTC. Translation gives CSAIHYRGQRDEQFF.

This clonotype was observed a handful of times. The chain uses TRBV19 and TRBJ1-1; D remains ambiguous. The V and J ends lost 4 bases and 6 bases respectively, with 12 bases between them. Germline CDR1 and CDR2: LNHDA and SQIVND (reference sequence). This CDR3 has 13 amino acids. CDR3 residues: CASSTLGPPEAFF. CDR3 coding DNA: TGTGCCAGTAGTACCCTGGGCCCTCCTGAAGCTTTCTTT.

The table lists this clonotype with a few counts. The rearrangement joins TRBV12-3 or TRBV12-4 to TRBJ2-7; maybe TRBD2 (5 bases). The CDR3 runs to 14 residues. The ends were cut back, 7 bases at V and 1 base at J, with 14 bases in the middle. CDR3 residues: CASTLDSGSYEQYF. The DNA of the CDR3 is TGTGCCAGCACCTTGGACTCTGGATCCTACGAGCAGTACTTC.

This clonotype occurred once. The chain employs TRBV30 and TRBJ1-1; D uncertain. V dropped 2 bases and J dropped 10 bases, with 14 bases sitting between them. CDR1 is GTSNPN, CDR2 SVGIG, per germline (reference sequence). The CDR3 covers 12 residues. The CDR3 here is CAWSLTESGAFF. CDR3 nucleotide sequence: TGTGCCTGGAGTTTAACCGAGTCTGGAGCTTTCTTT.

This clonotype was observed at least ten times. V is TRBV29-1 and J is TRBJ2-7, with D possibly TRBD1 on 6 matching bases. Germline CDR1 and CDR2: SQVTM and ANQGSEA. V lost 2 bases and J 3 bases, leaving 11 bases between the germline ends. The CDR3 is 13 amino acids. In DNA, the CDR3 is TGCAGCGTTGAAAATGGGACAAACTACGAGCAGTACTTC. Translated, it gives CSVENGTNYEQYF.

This clonotype was observed a handful of times. The CDR3 coding sequence is TGTGCCAGCAGCCACCGAATAGACAGGGGAGGGACTGAAGCTTTCTTT. It encodes CASSHRIDRGGTEAFF. The V call is TRBV11-2, the J call TRBJ1-1; 8 bases line up with TRBD1. Per the germline V gene, CDR1 is SGHAT and CDR2 is FQNNGV. The CDR3 spans 16 residues. Unmatched junction bases numbered 13, after V lost 5 bases and J lost 5 bases.

The rearrangement uses TRBV12-3 or TRBV12-4 and TRBJ1-1; D gene ambiguous. The CDR3 is 13 residues long. V gave up 6 bases and J gave up 6 bases, with 14 bases separating them. The CDR3 spells CASSQDLGAEAFF. The DNA for the CDR3 is TGTGCCAGCAGCCAGGACCTGGGCGCTGAAGCTTTCTTT.

The sample holds a few counts of this clonotype. The chain recombines TRBV27 with TRBJ1-1; D is perhaps TRBD1 (5 bases). Trimming took off 9 bases at V and 4 bases at J, with 12 bases between the two ends. The CDR3 is 12 amino acids. Germline V gene lookup returns CDR1 MNHEY and CDR2 SMNVEV (reference sequence). CDR3 in amino acids: CASGGGGTEAFF. The CDR3 nucleotides are TGTGCCAGTGGCGGGGGGGGCACTGAAGCTTTCTTT.

The chain joins TRBV6-1 to TRBJ2-1; D is perhaps TRBD2 (6 bases). This CDR3 comprises 15 residues. The germline V and J ends were trimmed by 2 bases and 6 bases, with 14 bases remaining between them. CDR1 is MNHNS and CDR2 is SASEGT in the germline V gene. The CDR3 reads CASSELAGSGNEQFF. The CDR3 DNA is TGTGCCAGCAGTGAATTGGCGGGGTCGGGCAATGAGCAGTTCTTC.

This clonotype was detected only a few times. This sequence joins TRBV5-1 and TRBJ1-6, with D possibly TRBD1 on 5 matching bases. The CDR3 spans 16 residues. Trimming pared 5 bases from V and 0 bases from J, leaving 12 bases between. CDR1 is SGHRS and CDR2 is YFSETQ in the germline V gene. The CDR3 bases are TGCGCCAGCAGGCTTGGGGACGGCTCCTATAATTCACCCCTCCACTTT. Amino acids: CASRLGDGSYNSPLHF.

The rearrangement links TRBV7-9 to TRBJ1-1; 9 bases fit TRBD1. The CDR3 runs to 15 residues. V trimming: 5 bases; J trimming: 3 bases; junction bases outside the gene matches: 7. Per germline, CDR1 SEHNR and CDR2 FQNEAQ (reference sequence). The CDR3: CASSPYWTGDTEAFF. The CDR3, as DNA: TGTGCCAGCAGCCCCTACTGGACAGGGGACACTGAAGCTTTCTTT.

This clonotype has at least ten counts. The chain recombines TRBV7-9 with TRBJ1-5; maybe TRBD1 (5 bases). The germline gives CDR1 SEHNR, CDR2 FQNEAQ (reference sequence). This CDR3 is 13 amino acids long. V lost 3 bases to trimming and J lost 8 bases, with 11 bases between them. The CDR3 region has the DNA TGTGCCAGCAGCTTTGAGGGGAGGGAGCCCCAGCATTTT. This translates into CASSFEGREPQHF.